The entry below gives a single T cell receptor beta chain sequence along with its context. The antigen is unknown. This specimen comes from a study of T cells in Graves' hyperthyroidism and ophthalmopathy. Regarding the study as a whole: Stable hyperthyroidism was separated from ophthalmopathy by a model based on 13 V-J features.

Patients aged 18 to 65 had newly diagnosed hyperthyroidism of under 2 months' duration. A patient was excluded if there was uncontrolled infection, other autoimmune disease, pregnancy or lactation. Based on clinical symptoms, serum thyroxine and TRAb, thyroid ultrasound and orbital computed tomography, diagnoses were reached. RNA transcripts were the template for amplifying TCR beta CDR3 regions. With the HTBI primer set, the TCR CDR3 went through a first round of RT-PCR. TCRdb re-called the multiplex PCR reads with MiXCR, one entry per CDR3 protein. The sample holds fewer than 750,000 distinct CDR3 sequences, around 42% seen once. The clonotype originates from a woman aged 18 to 35 with Graves' hyperthyroidism. Sample: peripheral blood or thyroid tissue (not recorded which).

CDR3 residues: CASSSVGELFF. DNA for the CDR3: TGTGCCAGCAGCAGCGTCGGGGAGCTGTTTTTT. This rearrangement joins TRBV12-3 or TRBV12-4 to TRBJ2-2; D unclear. V was cut by 6 bases and J by 7 bases, with 6 bases left in between. The CDR3 loop spans 11 amino acids.